One and the same sample provided the 17 T cell receptor beta chains below, sequenced in a study of blood T cells in healthy people across ages. With a J-beta primer mix and a sample-barcoded 5' primer, a second PCR ran about 7 to 12 cycles. TCRdb used MiXCR to reprocess the 5' RACE reads, holding one entry per CDR3 protein. The sample shows hundreds of thousands of distinct CDR3 sequences, under 55% of them seen only once. Sequenced: blood. The origin of the receptors is a man aged 55 to 70 in good health.

The chain uses TRBV2 and TRBJ1-4; D is undetermined. Germline V gene data show CDR1 as SNHLY and CDR2 as FYNNEI. The CDR3 runs to 15 residues. V was shortened by 6 bases and J by 3 bases, with 14 bases between the two germline ends. DNA of the CDR3: TGTGCCAGCAGCTATATACCGGTGGCTAATGAAAAACTGTTTTTT. This translates into CASSYIPVANEKLFF. The full variable domain, its missing parts supplied by reference TRBV2 and TRBJ1-4, is EPEVTQTPSHQVTQMGQEVILRCVPISNHLYFYWYRQILGQKVEFLVSFYNNEISEKSEIFDDQFSVERPDGSNFTLKIRSTKLEDSAMYFCASSYIPVANEKLFFGSGTQLSVL.

This clonotype has a handful of counts. The V call is TRBV5-1, the J call TRBJ2-5; maybe TRBD1 (6 bases). The CDR3 covers 14 residues. Per the germline V gene, CDR1 is SGHRS and CDR2 is YFSETQ. With 4 bases removed from V and 11 bases from J, the gap between germline ends came to 21 bases. CDR3 nucleotides: TGCGCCAGCAGCCCGCAGGGGTCCGAAAATGAGCAGTACTTC. Protein product: CASSPQGSENEQYF.

Notes on this clonotype: The junction shows a germline mismatch at one end, possibly a read error. The chain carries TRBV7-9 and TRBJ1-2; 8 bases match TRBD1. This CDR3 is built from 14 residues. Germline V gene lookup returns CDR1 SEHNR and CDR2 FQNEAQ (reference sequence). This CDR3 is CTSSPDRDFGGYTF. The CDR3 bases are TGTACCAGCAGCCCGGACAGGGATTTTGGGGGCTACACCTTC.

There are a few counts of this clonotype. The chain is built from TRBV27 and TRBJ2-7, with 7 bases that match TRBD2. Germline values: CDR1 MNHEY, CDR2 SMNVEV (reference sequence). The CDR3 loop spans 15 amino acids. V was clipped by 8 bases and J by 2 bases; unmatched bases: 12. The CDR3 protein is CASSKGGFDPYEQYF. In DNA form, the CDR3 reads TGTGCCAGCTCTAAGGGAGGGTTCGACCCCTACGAGCAGTACTTC.

The V call is TRBV5-6, the J call TRBJ2-7, with a possible D match to TRBD2 (5 bases). The CDR3 is 16 amino acids. The germline V gene encodes CDR1 SGHDT and CDR2 YYEEEE. Trimming stripped 0 bases from V and 0 bases from J, with 13 bases between. In nucleotides, the CDR3 is TGTGCCAGCAGCTTGGCGAGGGTCTCAAACTCCTACGAGCAGTACTTC. Its protein product is CASSLARVSNSYEQYF.

This clonotype was found a few times. The chain uses TRBV4-3 and TRBJ2-4; D is possibly TRBD1 (5 bases). Germline CDR1 is LGHNA and CDR2 is YSLEER. The CDR3 extends over 14 amino acids. Trimming pared 1 base from V and 8 bases from J, leaving 12 bases between. CDR3 sequence (DNA): TGCGCCAGCAGCCAAGTCCAGGGTGTGGACATTCAGTACTTC. The encoded protein is CASSQVQGVDIQYF.

This clonotype was recorded a few times. In DNA, the CDR3 is TGTGCCAGCAGTCTAACAAGGGGGGGGTCAGAGTACAATGAGCAGTTCTTC. It yields the protein CASSLTRGGSEYNEQFF. The chain is built from TRBV12-3 or TRBV12-4 and TRBJ2-1; D might be TRBD2 (7 bases). With 5 bases removed from V and 4 bases from J, the gap between germline ends came to 21 bases. The CDR3 length is 17 residues.

This chain connects TRBV9 to TRBJ1-2; tentative D call: TRBD1 (6 bases). Germline V lookup: CDR1 SGDLS, CDR2 YYNGEE. This CDR3 is 17 amino acids long. V dropped 4 bases and J dropped 6 bases, with 25 bases sitting between them. CDR3: CASSPTQTRGPVDGYTF. In nucleotides, the CDR3 is TGTGCCAGCAGCCCCACTCAGACCAGGGGCCCGGTCGATGGCTACACCTTC.

The chain uses TRBV3-1 and TRBJ2-7; 8 nucleotides agree with TRBD2. Germline CDR1 reads LGHDT; CDR2 reads YNNKEL (reference sequence). J lost 4 bases, V lost 4 bases, and 12 bases had no gene match. The CDR3 is 16 amino acids. The CDR3 sequence: CASSPAGASGGYEQYF. CDR3 sequence (DNA): TGTGCCAGCAGCCCTGCCGGTGCGAGCGGGGGTTACGAGCAGTACTTC.

The gene calls are TRBV12-3 or TRBV12-4 and TRBJ2-3, with D unclear. Trimming stripped 1 base from V and 3 bases from J, with 11 bases between. The CDR3 is 15 amino acids. CDR3: CASSLGPSLTDTQYF. The CDR3 DNA follows: TGTGCCAGCAGTTTAGGCCCGTCTCTGACAGATACGCAGTATTTT.

The CDR3 DNA follows: TGTGCCAGCAGTTCGACAGGGGAGTCCTACAATGAGCAGTTCTTC. This translates into CASSSTGESYNEQFF. The chain carries TRBV12-3 or TRBV12-4 and TRBJ2-1; 8 nucleotides match TRBD1. The CDR3 spans 15 residues. V dropped 4 bases and J dropped 1; count of bases not matched to a gene: 3.

This clonotype was detected a few times. J is TRBJ1-2 and V is TRBV20-1, with D possibly TRBD1 on 5 matching bases. The CDR3 contains 14 residues. V shed 1 base and J shed 1 base, with 10 bases lying between them. Germline CDR1 DFQATT, CDR2 SNEGSKA (reference sequence). In DNA, the CDR3 is TGCAGTGCTAGAGGGGGCTTAAGTAACTATGGCTACACCTTC. It specifies CSARGGLSNYGYTF.

V is TRBV19 and J is TRBJ2-6; D perhaps matches TRBD2 (5 bases). The V and J ends lost 5 bases and 0 bases respectively, with 8 bases between them. Germline-derived CDR1 and CDR2 are LNHDA and SQIVND (reference sequence). The CDR3 spans 15 residues. The CDR3 DNA follows: TGTGCCAGTAGTCGAGGGTTCTCTGGGGCCAACGTCCTGACTTTC. It specifies CASSRGFSGANVLTF.

This chain joins TRBV6-2 or TRBV6-3 and TRBJ2-4, with TRBD1 matching over 9 bases. The better agreement between TRBJ2-7 and the DNA end casts doubt on the J call. The CDR3 contains 15 residues. Germline V gene lookup returns CDR1 MNHEY and CDR2 SVGEGT. CDR3 region: CASSPHRDRASEQYF. Written as DNA, the CDR3 is TGTGCCAGCAGTCCCCACCGGGACAGGGCATCCGAGCAGTACTTC.

The genes are TRBV30 and TRBJ2-3, with D possibly being TRBD1 (6 bases). V was trimmed by 4 bases and J by 0 bases, leaving 11 bases between them. Germline V gene sequence: CDR1 GTSNPN, CDR2 SVGIG (reference sequence). The CDR3 consists of 14 residues. CDR3 bases: TGTGCCTGGAATAGGCAGGGGAGCACAGATACGCAGTATTTT. This gives the protein CAWNRQGSTDTQYF.

This rearrangement joins TRBV27 to TRBJ1-6; D call uncertain. V lost 10 bases to trimming and J lost 8 bases, with 15 bases between them. CDR1 MNHEY and CDR2 SMNVEV come from the germline V gene (reference sequence). CDR3 length equals 13 residues. CDR3: CAIGGRVDSPLHF. The CDR3 DNA is TGTGCCATCGGTGGTCGGGTTGATTCACCCCTCCACTTT.

This sequence joins TRBV7-2 and TRBJ1-1, with D possibly matching TRBD1 (5 bases). CDR3 length: 14 amino acids. Germline V gives CDR1 SGHTA, CDR2 FQGNSA. The V end was cut by 6 bases, the J end by 5 bases, with 16 bases between. CDR3 region: CASSFRGKGTEAFF. For the CDR3, the DNA is TGTGCCAGCAGTTTTCGGGGGAAGGGGACTGAAGCTTTCTTT. Drawing the rest from reference TRBV7-2 and TRBJ1-1, the complete variable domain is GAGVSQSPSNKVTEKGKDVELRCDPISGHTALYWYRQSLGQGLEFLIYFQGNSAPDKSGLPSDRFSAERTGGSVSTLTIQRTQQEDSAVYLCASSFRGKGTEAFFGQGTRLTVV.